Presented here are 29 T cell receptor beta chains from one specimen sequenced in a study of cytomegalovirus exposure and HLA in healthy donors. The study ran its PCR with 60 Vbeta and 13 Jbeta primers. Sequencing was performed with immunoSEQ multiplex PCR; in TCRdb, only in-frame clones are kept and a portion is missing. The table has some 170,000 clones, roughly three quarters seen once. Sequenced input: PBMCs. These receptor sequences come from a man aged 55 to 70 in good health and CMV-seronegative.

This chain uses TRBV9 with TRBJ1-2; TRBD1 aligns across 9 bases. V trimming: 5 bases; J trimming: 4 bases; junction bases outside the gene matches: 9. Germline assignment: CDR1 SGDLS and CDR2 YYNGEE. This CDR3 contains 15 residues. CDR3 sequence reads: CASSLRDRAGYGYTF. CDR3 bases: TGTGCCAGCAGTCTCCGGGACAGGGCGGGCTATGGCTACACCTTC.

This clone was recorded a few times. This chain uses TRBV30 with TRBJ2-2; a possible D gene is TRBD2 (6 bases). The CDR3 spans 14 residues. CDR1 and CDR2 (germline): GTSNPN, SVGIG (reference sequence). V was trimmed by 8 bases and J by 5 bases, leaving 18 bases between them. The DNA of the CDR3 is TGTGCCCACCGTGGTGGGGCGGGGACCGGGGAGCTGTTTTTT. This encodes CAHRGGAGTGELFF.

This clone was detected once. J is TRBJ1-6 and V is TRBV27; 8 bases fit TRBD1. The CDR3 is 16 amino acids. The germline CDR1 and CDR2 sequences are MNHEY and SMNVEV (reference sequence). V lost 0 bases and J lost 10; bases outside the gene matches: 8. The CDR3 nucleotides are TGTGCCAGCAGTTTATCGATTGGACAGGGAAGATCACCCCTCCACTTT. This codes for CASSLSIGQGRSPLHF.

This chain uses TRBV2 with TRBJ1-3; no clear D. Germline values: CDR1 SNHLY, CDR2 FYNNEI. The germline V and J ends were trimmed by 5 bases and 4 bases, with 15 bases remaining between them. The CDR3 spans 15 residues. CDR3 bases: TGTGCCAGCAGTTTCCACGAGCGGGCCGGAAACACCATATATTTT. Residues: CASSFHERAGNTIYF.

As DNA, the CDR3 is TGTGCCAGCAGCTTGCTCGGGGGGACTTCCTACAATGAGCAGTTCTTC. Residues: CASSLLGGTSYNEQFF. The chain carries TRBV5-6 and TRBJ2-1, with 7 positions matching TRBD2. J was trimmed by 1 base and V by 1 base; bases with no gene match: 5. Germline V lookup: CDR1 SGHDT, CDR2 YYEEEE. The CDR3 has 16 residues.

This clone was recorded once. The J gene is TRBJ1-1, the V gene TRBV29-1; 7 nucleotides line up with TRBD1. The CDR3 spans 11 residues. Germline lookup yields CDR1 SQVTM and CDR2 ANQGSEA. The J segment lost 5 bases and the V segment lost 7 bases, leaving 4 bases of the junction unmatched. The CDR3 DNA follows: TGCAGCGGCTACAGGGGAACTGAAGCTTTCTTT. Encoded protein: CSGYRGTEAFF.

The CDR3 region is CATSRDRNINSYEQYF. Here the CDR3 DNA reads TGTGCCACCAGCAGAGATCGTAATATAAATTCTTACGAGCAGTACTTC. The rearrangement joins TRBV15 to TRBJ2-7, with D unresolved. Looked up from germline, CDR1 is LNHNV and CDR2 is YYDKDF (reference sequence). The CDR3 spans 16 residues. Trimming left V 0 bases short and J 4 bases short, with 16 bases between.

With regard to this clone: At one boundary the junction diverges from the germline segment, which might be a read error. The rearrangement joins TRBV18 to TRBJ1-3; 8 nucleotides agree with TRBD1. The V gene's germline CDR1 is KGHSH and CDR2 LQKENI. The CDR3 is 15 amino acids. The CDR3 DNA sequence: TGTGCCAGCTCACCTACTTCCGGGACAGGACTATTTGGGCATTTT. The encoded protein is CASSPTSGTGLFGHF.

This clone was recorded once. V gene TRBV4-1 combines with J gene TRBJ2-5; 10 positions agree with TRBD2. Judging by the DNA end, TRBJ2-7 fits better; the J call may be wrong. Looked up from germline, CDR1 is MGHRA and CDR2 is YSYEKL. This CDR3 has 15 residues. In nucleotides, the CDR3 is TGCGCCAGCAGCCATCAGCGGGAGGGCCCCTACGAGCAGTACTTC. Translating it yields CASSHQREGPYEQYF.

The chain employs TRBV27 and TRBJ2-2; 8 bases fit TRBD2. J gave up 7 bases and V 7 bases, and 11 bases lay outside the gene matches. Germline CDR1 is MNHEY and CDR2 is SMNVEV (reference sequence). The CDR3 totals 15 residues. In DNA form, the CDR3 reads TGTGCCAGCACTTCGGGACTAGGGTTCCACGGGGAGCTGTTTTTT. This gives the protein CASTSGLGFHGELFF.

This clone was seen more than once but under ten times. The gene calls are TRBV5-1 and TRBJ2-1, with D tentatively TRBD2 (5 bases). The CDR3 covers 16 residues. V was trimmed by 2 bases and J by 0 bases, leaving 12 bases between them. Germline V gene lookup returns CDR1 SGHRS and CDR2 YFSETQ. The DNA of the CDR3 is TGCGCCAGCAGCTTCATGAGCGGCGCCTCCTACAATGAGCAGTTCTTC. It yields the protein CASSFMSGASYNEQFF.

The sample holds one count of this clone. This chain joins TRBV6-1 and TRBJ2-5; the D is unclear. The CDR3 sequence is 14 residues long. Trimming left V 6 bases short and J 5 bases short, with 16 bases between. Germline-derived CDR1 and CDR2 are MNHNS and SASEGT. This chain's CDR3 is CASRIFTYAETQYF. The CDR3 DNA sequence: TGTGCCAGCAGAATTTTTACTTATGCCGAGACCCAGTACTTC.

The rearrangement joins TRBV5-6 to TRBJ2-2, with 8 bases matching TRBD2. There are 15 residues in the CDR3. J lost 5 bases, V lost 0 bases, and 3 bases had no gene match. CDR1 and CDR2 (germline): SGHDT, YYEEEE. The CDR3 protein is CASSLVAGGTGELFF. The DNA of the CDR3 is TGTGCCAGCAGCTTGGTGGCGGGGGGTACCGGGGAGCTGTTTTTT.

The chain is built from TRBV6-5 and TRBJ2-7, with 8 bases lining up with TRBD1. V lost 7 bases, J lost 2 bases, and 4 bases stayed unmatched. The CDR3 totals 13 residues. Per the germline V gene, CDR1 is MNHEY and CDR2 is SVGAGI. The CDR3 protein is CASINRGTYEQYF. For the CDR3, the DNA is TGTGCCAGCATCAACAGGGGGACCTACGAGCAGTACTTC.

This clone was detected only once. CDR3 nucleotides: TGTGCCAGCAGTTTAAGCTTCGGGACAGGGGAAAGAATGAACACTGAAGCTTTCTTT. Translated, it gives CASSLSFGTGERMNTEAFF. The chain employs TRBV28 and TRBJ1-1; 10 bases fit TRBD1. CDR3 length: 19 amino acids. With 2 bases clipped from V and 0 bases from J, the junction kept 12 bases outside the gene matches. Germline values: CDR1 MDHEN, CDR2 SYDVKM.

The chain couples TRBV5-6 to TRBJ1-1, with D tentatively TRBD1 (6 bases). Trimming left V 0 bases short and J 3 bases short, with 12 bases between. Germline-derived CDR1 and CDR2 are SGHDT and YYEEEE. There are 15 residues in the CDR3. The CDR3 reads CASSLDTGFDTEAFF. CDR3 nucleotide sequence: TGTGCCAGCAGCTTGGATACAGGGTTCGACACTGAAGCTTTCTTT.

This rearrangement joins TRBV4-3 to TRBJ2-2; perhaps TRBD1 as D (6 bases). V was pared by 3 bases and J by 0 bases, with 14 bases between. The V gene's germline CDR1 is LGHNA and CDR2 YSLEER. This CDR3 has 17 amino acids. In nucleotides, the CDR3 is TGCGCCAGCAGCCAGGAGGCCGGGACACCGAACACCGGGGAGCTGTTTTTT. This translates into CASSQEAGTPNTGELFF.

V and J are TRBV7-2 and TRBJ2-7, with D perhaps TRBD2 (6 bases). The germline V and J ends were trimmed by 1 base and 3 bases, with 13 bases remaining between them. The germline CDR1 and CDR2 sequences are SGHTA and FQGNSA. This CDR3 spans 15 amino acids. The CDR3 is CASSLGVGGGYEQYF. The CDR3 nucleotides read TGTGCCAGCAGCTTAGGGGTCGGGGGAGGCTACGAGCAGTACTTC.

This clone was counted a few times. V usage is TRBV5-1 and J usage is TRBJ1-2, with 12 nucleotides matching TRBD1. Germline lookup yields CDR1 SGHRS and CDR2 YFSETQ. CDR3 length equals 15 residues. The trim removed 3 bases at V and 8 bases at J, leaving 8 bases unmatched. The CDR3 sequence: CASSSRDRGQGGYTF. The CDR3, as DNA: TGCGCCAGCAGCTCCAGGGACAGGGGGCAAGGGGGCTACACCTTC.

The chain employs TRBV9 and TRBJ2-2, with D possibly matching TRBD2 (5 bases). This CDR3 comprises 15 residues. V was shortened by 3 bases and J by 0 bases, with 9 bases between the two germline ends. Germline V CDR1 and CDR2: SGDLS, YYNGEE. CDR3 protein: CASSARTSNTGELFF. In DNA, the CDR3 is TGTGCCAGCAGCGCCCGGACTTCGAACACCGGGGAGCTGTTTTTT.

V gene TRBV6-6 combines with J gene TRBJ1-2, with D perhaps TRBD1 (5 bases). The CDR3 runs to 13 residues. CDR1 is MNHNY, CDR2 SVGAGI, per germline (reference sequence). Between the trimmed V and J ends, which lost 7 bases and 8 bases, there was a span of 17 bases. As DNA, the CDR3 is TGTGCCAGCAATCCTCCCGGGGGGACGGGCTACACCTTC. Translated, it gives CASNPPGGTGYTF.

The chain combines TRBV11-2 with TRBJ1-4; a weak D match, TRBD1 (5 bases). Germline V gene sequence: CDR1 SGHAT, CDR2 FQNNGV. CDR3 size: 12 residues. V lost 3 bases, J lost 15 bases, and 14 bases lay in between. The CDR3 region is CASSFLGDRVFF. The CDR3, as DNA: TGTGCCAGCAGCTTCCTAGGGGATCGGGTGTTTTTT.

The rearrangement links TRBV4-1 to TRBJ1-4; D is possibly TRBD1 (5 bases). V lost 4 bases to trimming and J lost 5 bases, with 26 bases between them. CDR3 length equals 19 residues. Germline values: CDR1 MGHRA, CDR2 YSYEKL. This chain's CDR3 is CASSPTSGRGFSQNEKLFF. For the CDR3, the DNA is TGCGCCAGCAGCCCCACCTCAGGGAGGGGCTTCAGCCAAAATGAAAAACTGTTTTTT.

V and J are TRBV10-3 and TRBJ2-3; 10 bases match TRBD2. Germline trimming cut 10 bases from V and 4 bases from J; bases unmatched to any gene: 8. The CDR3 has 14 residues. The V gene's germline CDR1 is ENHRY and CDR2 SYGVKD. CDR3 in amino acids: CASRPSGGADTQYF. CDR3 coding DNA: TGTGCCAGCCGGCCGAGCGGGGGGGCAGATACGCAGTATTTT.

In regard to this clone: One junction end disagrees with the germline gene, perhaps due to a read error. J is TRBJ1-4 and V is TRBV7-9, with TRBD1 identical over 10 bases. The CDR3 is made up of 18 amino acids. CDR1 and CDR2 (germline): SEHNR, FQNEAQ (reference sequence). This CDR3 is CSSSLAWDRGSTNEKLFF. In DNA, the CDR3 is TGTTCCAGCAGCTTAGCGTGGGACAGGGGTTCGACTAATGAAAAACTGTTTTTT. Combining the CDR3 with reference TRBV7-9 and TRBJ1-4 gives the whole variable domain DTGVSQNPRHKITKRGQNVTFRCDPISEHNRLYWYRQTLGQGPEFLTYFQNEAQLEKSRLLSDRFSAERPKGSFSTLEIQRTEQGDSAMYLCSSSLAWDRGSTNEKLFFGSGTQLSVL.

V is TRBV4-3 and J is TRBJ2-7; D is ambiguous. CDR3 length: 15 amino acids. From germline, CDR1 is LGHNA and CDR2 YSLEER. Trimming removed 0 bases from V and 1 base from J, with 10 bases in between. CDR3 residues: CASSQDTLLSYEQYF. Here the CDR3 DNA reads TGCGCCAGCAGCCAAGATACGCTACTTTCCTACGAGCAGTACTTC.

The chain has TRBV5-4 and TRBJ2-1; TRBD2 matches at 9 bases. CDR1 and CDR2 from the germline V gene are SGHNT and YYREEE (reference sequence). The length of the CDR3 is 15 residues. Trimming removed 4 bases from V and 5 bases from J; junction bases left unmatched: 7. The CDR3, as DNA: TGTGCCAGCAGCGTGGGGGGACTAGCCAACAATGAGCAGTTCTTC. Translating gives CASSVGGLANNEQFF.

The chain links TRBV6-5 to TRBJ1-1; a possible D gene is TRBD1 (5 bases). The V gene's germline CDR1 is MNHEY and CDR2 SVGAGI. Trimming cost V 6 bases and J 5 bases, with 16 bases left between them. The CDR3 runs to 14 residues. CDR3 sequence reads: CASSPGGRRTEAFF. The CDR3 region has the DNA TGTGCCAGCAGCCCCGGGGGTCGGCGGACTGAAGCTTTCTTT.

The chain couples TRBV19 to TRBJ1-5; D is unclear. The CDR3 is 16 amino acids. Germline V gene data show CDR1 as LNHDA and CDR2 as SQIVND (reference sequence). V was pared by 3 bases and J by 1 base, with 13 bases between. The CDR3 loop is CASSILDTWSNQPQHF. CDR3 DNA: TGTGCCAGTAGTATTCTTGACACCTGGAGCAATCAGCCCCAGCATTTT.